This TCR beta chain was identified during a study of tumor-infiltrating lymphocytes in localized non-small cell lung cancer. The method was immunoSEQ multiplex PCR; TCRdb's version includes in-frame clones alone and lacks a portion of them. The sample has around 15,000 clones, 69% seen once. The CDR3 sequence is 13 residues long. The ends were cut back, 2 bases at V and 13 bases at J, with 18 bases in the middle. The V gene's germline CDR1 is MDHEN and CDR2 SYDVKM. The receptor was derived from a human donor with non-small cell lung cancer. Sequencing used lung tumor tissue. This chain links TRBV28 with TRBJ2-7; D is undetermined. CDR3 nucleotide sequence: TGTGCCAGCAGTTTAGGGCAGTCCCACTTCGGATACTTC. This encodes CASSLGQSHFGYF.